This T cell receptor beta chain was identified in a study of cytomegalovirus exposure and HLA in healthy donors (dated by TCRdb to 2016 to 2017). With respect to the entire study: In an earlier analysis of some 610 of the donors, 250 to 300 Gb of sequence data and 100 million or so unique TCR beta sequences from approximately 180 million T cells were reported. On average, about 240,000 unique TCR beta nucleotide sequences were sequenced per donor among more than 350 genotyped donors of the cohort, with 15% to 20% of those sequences being non-productive. HLA typing included class I and class II loci at four-digit resolution. The study profiled the T cell repertoires of more than 500 subjects by immunosequencing and related them to cytomegalovirus serostatus. Along with the 666-subject first cohort, a separate validation cohort of around 120 different subjects was used. The study aimed to test whether signatures of past pathogen exposure could be identified by cataloging public T cell receptors. Rather than using new phenotypic data, the later analysis identified candidate immune exposures from TCR beta sequences and from how often those sequences occurred across donors. Donor age, sex, ethnicity and CMV serostatus were compiled together with the repertoire data. Of the roughly 410 genotyped donors, 65% to 90% were placed in the genetic ancestry cluster associated with self-reported Caucasian donors. High-throughput TCR immunosequencing, statistical association of individual TCRs with disease status, and machine learning were combined to predict cytomegalovirus infection status. To decide whether each TCR beta V gene segment behaved as functional or pseudogenic, an earlier analysis of some 540 of the donors relied on high-throughput TCR beta sequencing. In a later genetic analysis, genome-wide SNP genotypes for about 55% of the roughly 670 donors were used, and that subset was treated as a discovery cohort. A later analysis re-analyzed previously published TCR beta repertoires from about 600 donors and added high-resolution HLA genotyping to study TCR occurrence patterns. All discovery cohort repertoires had been generated using a single sequencing platform. Four or five DR-DQ haplotypes were handled as single units for association and clustering, since linkage in the cohort was strong. Approximately 300 gigabases of sequencing data and tens of millions of unique TCR sequences were included in an early release covering roughly 600 HLA-typed donors. The number of donors typed differed by locus, with about 629-640 for A, B, C, DRB1 and DQB1, around 520 for DQA1, under 610 for DPA1, and some 440 for DPB1.

Study-wide findings and limitations: An association between a missense DCLRE1C variant and V-gene and J-gene trimming of TCR beta chains was found in a later genetic analysis and replicated in an independent cohort. In an earlier analysis of more than 450 of the donors, most TCR beta V segments were observed in productive rearrangements about 90% or about 30% of the time, broadly matching IMGT annotations. The 87-base-pair reads could not distinguish some IMGT-functional V segments, including TRBV6-2 and TRBV6-3, so those segments were excluded. Specific HLA alleles were associated with 16,951 TCR beta sequences at a false discovery rate of 0.05 in a later analysis. Correlated functional status among segregating V segments might be attributable to linkage disequilibrium, but an unknown experimental factor could not be ruled out. Because some donors lacked HLA typing at each locus, the association tests relied only on the typed subset. According to a later genetic analysis, donors in an Asian-associated ancestry cluster had fewer N-insertions in productive TCRs than the roughly 700-donor mean. A further reported finding was that TCR beta sequences accurately predicted the HLA-A and HLA-B alleles for most subjects in the first cohort. Compared with equally common non-associated chains, HLA-associated TCR beta chains in a later analysis were more clonally expanded and had lower generation probabilities. It was suggested by the authors that the approach could potentially be generalized to other disease states and immunological phenotypes. In a later analysis, several top co-occurrence clusters were reported to appear linked to parvovirus B19, influenza, CMV and Epstein-Barr virus. The sequencing pipeline was judged likely to have produced a cluster of highly shared sequence variants as a technical artifact. Strong co-occurrence of HLA alleles, especially DR and DQ, made assigning TCR associations to individual alleles difficult. Sequencing depth was assumed to be roughly uniform across donors in the presence/absence analyses, though that assumption may not hold. A later analysis found that TCR association rates varied across HLA loci, with DRB1 alleles showing the most associated TCRs and HLA-C alleles the fewest. The cohort was sequenced for TCR beta chains only, and without alpha or paired-chain data the features that could be detected were limited. The only immune exposure information available for the cohort was CMV serostatus. Cytomegalovirus status was reported to be diagnosed by the classifier with high specificity and sensitivity in both the original and validation cohorts. Across donors, most TCR sequences were observed very rarely, whereas some public TCRs were present in many individuals. A few of the identified cytomegalovirus-associated TCR beta chains were confirmed in vitro to be specific for cytomegalovirus antigens. In a later analysis, most CMV-associated TCR beta chains were found to appear HLA-restricted, with HLA associations seemingly driven largely by CMV exposure. In the study, some 160 TCR beta chains were listed as associated with cytomegalovirus. The earlier analysis of approximately 540 of the donors excluded 15 to 20 rarely observed V segments, including chromosome 9 orphons, because counts were too low.

Receptors were amplified or captured by the immunoSEQ multiplex PCR assay. A mixture of 60 forward primers for TCR Vbeta segments and 13 reverse primers for TCR Jbeta segments was used in the multiplex PCR. Amplification of the CDR3 region of rearranged TCR beta genes was performed with a multiplex PCR assay on genomic DNA. The amplified TCR beta libraries were sequenced on the Illumina HiSeq System as 87-base-pair reads. In the source study's methods: A later analysis tallied 75 million to 95 million unique TCR beta chains across the roughly 610 repertoires, and some 12 million of those chains were shared by two or more donors. To remove PCR and sequencing errors, raw reads were error-corrected and collapsed into unique sequences using a nearest-neighbor algorithm that merged closely related sequences. To assign V, D and J gene segments, CDR3 sequences were aligned to IMGT reference sequences. For a sequence to be retained, a match of at least six nucleotides was required to both a V gene segment and a J gene segment. A rearrangement was called productive if the CDR3 had no stop codons and remained in frame with V and J, and every other rearrangement was called non-productive. Following IMGT convention, CDR3 was defined as the stretch from the second conserved V-encoded cysteine up to the conserved J-encoded phenylalanine. Sequences without an unambiguous match to a single V gene segment were excluded from the earlier analysis of about 600 of the donors. An earlier analysis of 450 to 650 of the donors called V segments functional above 56.7% productive rearrangements and segregating when the between-donor standard deviation exceeded 5%. To diagnose cytomegalovirus status from the catalog of TCR beta chain sequences, a statistical classification framework was built. V and J gene assignment, in a later analysis, came from comparing TCR nucleotide sequences with IMGT/GENE-DB human TR gene sequences. In a later analysis, CDR3 sequences and most-parsimonious VDJ recombination scenarios were assigned using the TCRdist pipeline. In a later analysis, each TCR beta chain was defined by its CDR3 amino acid sequence together with its V-gene family, and reads without a unique V-gene family were excluded. As a way to deal with suspected cross-contamination and a sequencing artifact, a later analysis dropped 450 to 700 nucleotide sequences that were highly shared and had low generation probability. In a later analysis, a clonal expansion index was calculated for each public chain from normalized within-repertoire ranks of inferred template counts. In a later analysis, generation probabilities were computed with a VDJ recombination model fitted to out-of-frame rearrangements, and the resulting probabilities were checked against IGoR. Hypergeometric tests were used in a later analysis to score TCR-TCR, TCR-HLA and TCR-CMV co-occurrence, with a repertoire-size bias correction applied to the TCR pairs. A later analysis estimated false discovery rates by permuting HLA or CMV assignments 20 times. In a later analysis, co-occurring TCRs were grouped using DBSCAN, and TCRdist sequence similarity was added for clustering within HLA-allele-positive subsets. Co-occurrence clustering excluded repertoires with fewer than 30,000 or more than 120,000 public chains, plus five with anomalous nucleotide sharing. Here the immuneACCESS table is served through TCRdb, limited to in-frame sequences with V and J called. Missing clones are a known gap in these copies; in checked studies unresolved V genes cover under half, and the rest lacks a known reason. V and J calls and clone size are given by that table; D and trimming were obtained from the DNA. This sample is represented by around 150,000 clones; 66% of them were singletons. The ten largest clones represent 6.5% of the sample.

In total, 600 or so healthy bone marrow donors made up the cohort. At the time of sampling, all cohort members were nominally healthy, though unrecorded immune exposures were likely present. The donor tested CMV seronegative, placing the donor among the 300 to 400 seronegative members of the cohort. A peripheral blood sample was provided by each donor, and peripheral blood mononuclear cells were used for TCR beta sequencing. The Qiagen DNeasy Blood Extraction Kit was used to extract genomic DNA from the blood cell samples. For CDR1 and CDR2, the germline V gene lists SGHRS and YFSETQ. The CDR3 runs 13 residues from the cysteine to the phenylalanine. Left in the record is the CDR3 DNA by itself, 39 bases read in frame from the first base. Trimming takes 7 bases from V and 2 bases from J, and the germline ends sit 12 bases apart. Remarks on this clone: Its binding antigen is unknown. No clone much larger than this one lies a single base away; base qualities are absent.

The rearranged segments are TRBV5-1 and TRBJ1-2, with the D gene call left open. The source of this sequence is a woman aged 55 to 70 in good health and CMV-seronegative. Sequencing was done on a sample of PBMCs. The nucleotides are TGCGCCAGCGCTCCAGGCAAGAACTATGGCTACACCTTC. Its protein is CASAPGKNYGYTF.